This TCR beta chain came from a study of T cell changes during pregnancy in multiple sclerosis. Assay used: immunoSEQ multiplex PCR; TCRdb lists only in-frame clones, some missing. The sample has tens of thousands of clones; about 91% are singletons. The CDR3 has 16 residues. Per germline, CDR1 MNHEY and CDR2 SMNVEV (reference sequence). V shed 6 bases and J 3 bases; nucleotides not matched to a gene: 10. This receptor was obtained from a female donor with multiple sclerosis, enrolled in a pregnancy study. The chain is built from TRBV27 and TRBJ2-3; 9 bases agree with TRBD2. The material sequenced was CD4+ T cells from peripheral blood mononuclear cells, taken before pregnancy. CDR3 bases: TGTGCCAGCAGCAAGAGGCAAGCGGGAGGTACAGATACGCAGTATTTT. This sequence encodes CASSKRQAGGTDTQYF.